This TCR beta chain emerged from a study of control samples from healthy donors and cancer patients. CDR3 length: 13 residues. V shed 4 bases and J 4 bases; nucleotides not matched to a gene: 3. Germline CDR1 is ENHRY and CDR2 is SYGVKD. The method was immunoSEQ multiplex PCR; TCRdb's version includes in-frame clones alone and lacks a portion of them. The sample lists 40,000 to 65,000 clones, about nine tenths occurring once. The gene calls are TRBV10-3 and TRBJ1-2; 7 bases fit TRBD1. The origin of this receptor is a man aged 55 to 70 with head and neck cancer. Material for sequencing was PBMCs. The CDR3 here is CAISGDRAYGYTF. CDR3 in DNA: TGTGCCATCAGTGGCGACAGGGCCTATGGCTACACCTTC.